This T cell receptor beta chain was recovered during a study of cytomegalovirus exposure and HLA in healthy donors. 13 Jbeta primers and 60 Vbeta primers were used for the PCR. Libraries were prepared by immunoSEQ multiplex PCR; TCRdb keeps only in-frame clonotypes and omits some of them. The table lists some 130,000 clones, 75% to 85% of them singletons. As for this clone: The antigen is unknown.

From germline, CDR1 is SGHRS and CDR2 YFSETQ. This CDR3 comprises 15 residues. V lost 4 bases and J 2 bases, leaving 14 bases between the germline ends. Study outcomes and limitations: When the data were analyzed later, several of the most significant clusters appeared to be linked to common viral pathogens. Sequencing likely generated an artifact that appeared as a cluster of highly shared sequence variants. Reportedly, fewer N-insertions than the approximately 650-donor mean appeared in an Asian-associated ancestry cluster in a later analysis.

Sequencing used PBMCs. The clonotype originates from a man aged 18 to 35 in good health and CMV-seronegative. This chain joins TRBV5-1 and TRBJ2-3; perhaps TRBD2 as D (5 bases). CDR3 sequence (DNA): TGCGCCAGCAGCCTTCGGACTGACTCCACAGATACGCAGTATTTT. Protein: CASSLRTDSTDTQYF.